This TCR beta chain was sequenced during a study of T cells in tuberculosis. Study background: Sequenced TCRs come from CD1B-GMM tetramer-binding T cells.

Repertoires were generated with immunoSEQ multiplex PCR, while TCRdb's copy carries only in-frame clones and drops some. Of 61,000 or so clones listed, roughly 79% are singletons. Sorting used thawed, overnight-rested PBMC stained with anti-CD3, a viability dye and GMM-loaded CD1B tetramer. The CD1B tetramers carried C32 glucose monomycolate purified from Rhodococcus equi. The CDR3 is made up of 15 amino acids. Germline CDR1 reads SSHAT; CDR2 reads FNYEAQ (reference sequence). The junction had 8 bases not matched to a gene; V was cut back by 5 bases and J by 4 bases. The specimen sequenced was CD1b-GMM tetramer-negative cells sorted from PBMCs. The receptor comes from an adult woman with latent tuberculosis. This chain links TRBV7-7 with TRBJ2-3, with 8 bases that match TRBD1. The CDR3 DNA sequence: TGTGCCAGCAGCCCAGGACAGGGAATTGCAGATACGCAGTATTTT. Residues: CASSPGQGIADTQYF.